One sample yielded the 20 T cell receptor beta chains listed below, sequenced in a study of OX40 agonist ivuxolimab in advanced cancers. Profiled with immunoSEQ multiplex PCR; TCRdb holds only in-frame clones, not every one. The sample carries over 60,000 clones, roughly 84% recorded once. The material was CD4+ or CD8+ T cells sorted from blood, obtained in a trial of the OX40 agonist ivuxolimab. The receptors here all came from an adult with an advanced solid tumor such as melanoma, head and neck, liver or kidney cancer.

V is TRBV9 and J is TRBJ2-7, with 9 nucleotides matching TRBD2. The CDR3 is 13 amino acids. The junction had 5 bases not matched to a gene; V was cut back by 7 bases and J by 3 bases. The germline CDR1 and CDR2 sequences are SGDLS and YYNGEE. This chain's CDR3 is CASSRREGYEQYF. In nucleotides, the CDR3 is TGTGCCAGCTCGAGGCGGGAGGGCTACGAGCAGTACTTC.

The chain recombines TRBV28 with TRBJ1-5, with D unclear. Trimming removed 3 bases at V and 7 bases at J, with 13 bases between. This CDR3 has 14 residues. Germline V gives CDR1 MDHEN, CDR2 SYDVKM. CDR3 protein: CASSLTGRSQPQHF. CDR3 bases: TGTGCCAGCAGTTTGACCGGACGGAGCCAGCCCCAGCATTTT.

V and J are TRBV5-1 and TRBJ2-7; 7 bases line up with TRBD2. In germline, CDR1 is SGHRS, CDR2 YFSETQ. The CDR3 is made up of 17 amino acids. V lost 4 bases, J lost 1 base, and 14 bases stayed unmatched. CDR3 bases: TGCGCCAGCAGCGGAACTAGCGTAGGGATCGGGTCCTACGAGCAGTACTTC. It yields the protein CASSGTSVGIGSYEQYF.

V is TRBV7-3 and J is TRBJ2-1, with TRBD2 matching over 12 bases. Trimming cost V 5 bases and J 7 bases; bases outside gene matches: 9. Germline loops: CDR1 SGHTA, CDR2 FQGTGA. The CDR3 runs 16 residues. CDR3 nucleotide sequence: TGTGCCAGCAGCCGCCAGACTAGCGGGAGTGTAAATGAGCAGTTCTTC. This gives the protein CASSRQTSGSVNEQFF.

The rearrangement joins TRBV28 to TRBJ1-5; D call uncertain. The CDR3 length is 12 residues. Looked up from germline, CDR1 is MDHEN and CDR2 is SYDVKM. The V end was cut by 6 bases, the J end by 9 bases, with 12 bases between. The CDR3: CASRGSARPQHF. CDR3 DNA sequence: TGTGCCAGCAGGGGTAGTGCTCGGCCCCAGCATTTT.

V is TRBV5-8 and J is TRBJ1-3; weak D call: TRBD1 (5 bases). The CDR3 has 16 residues. Trimming pared 4 bases from V and 0 bases from J, leaving 14 bases between. CDR1 SGHTS and CDR2 YDEGEE come from the germline V gene. The CDR3 is CASSPGDRNSGNTIYF. The DNA for the CDR3 is TGTGCCAGCAGCCCCGGGGACCGGAACTCTGGAAACACCATATATTTT.

J is TRBJ2-3 and V is TRBV6-5; D is perhaps TRBD1 or TRBD2 (6 bases each). The germline CDR1 and CDR2 sequences are MNHEY and SVGAGI. V gave up 6 bases and J gave up 8 bases, with 15 bases separating them. The CDR3 runs to 13 residues. The DNA for the CDR3 is TGTGCCAGCAGCTACGTGAAGGGGGGTACGCAGTATTTT. Translating gives CASSYVKGGTQYF.

V and J are TRBV28 and TRBJ1-2; D remains unclear. The CDR3 totals 14 residues. V dropped 5 bases and J dropped 0 bases, with 10 bases sitting between them. Germline V gene sequence: CDR1 MDHEN, CDR2 SYDVKM. The CDR3 sequence is CASSIPPTNYGYTF. CDR3 bases: TGTGCCAGCAGTATTCCTCCAACTAACTATGGCTACACCTTC.

The chain uses TRBV5-4 and TRBJ2-7, with 7 bases that match TRBD2. J gave up 0 bases and V 4 bases, and 7 bases lay outside the gene matches. Germline CDR1 reads SGHNT; CDR2 reads YYREEE (reference sequence). This CDR3 region has 15 residues. The CDR3 bases are TGTGCCAGCAGCCCAGGGACTATCTCCTCCTACGAGCAGTACTTC. This gives the protein CASSPGTISSYEQYF.

The gene calls are TRBV27 and TRBJ2-1; TRBD2 matches 13 bases. V lost 5 bases and J lost 6; bases outside the gene matches: 10. The CDR3 spans 17 residues. The germline CDR1 and CDR2 sequences are MNHEY and SMNVEV (reference sequence). This CDR3 is CASSGTDGLAGVNEQFF. CDR3 coding DNA: TGTGCCAGCAGTGGCACCGACGGACTAGCGGGAGTCAATGAGCAGTTCTTC.

The chain couples TRBV4-2 to TRBJ2-7, with D maybe TRBD1 (6 bases). Germline CDR1 and CDR2: LGHNA and YNFKEQ. Trimming stripped 1 base from V and 2 bases from J, with 6 bases between. This CDR3 is 13 amino acids long. This CDR3 is CASSQGQAYEQYF. Written as DNA, the CDR3 is TGTGCCAGCAGCCAAGGACAGGCCTACGAGCAGTACTTC.

V and J are TRBV19 and TRBJ1-5; the D gene is possibly TRBD1 (6 bases). The CDR3 loop spans 15 amino acids. Trimming pared 8 bases from V and 3 bases from J, leaving 17 bases between. Germline V CDR1 and CDR2: LNHDA, SQIVND (reference sequence). The DNA for the CDR3 is TGTGCCAGTCAGAGGGGGGGGTTATACAATCAGCCCCAGCATTTT. Protein product: CASQRGGLYNQPQHF.

Of note for this clone: This sample also contains other DNA sequences that code for the same CDR3. The chain has TRBV29-1 and TRBJ1-2; TRBD1 matches at 7 bases. V dropped 6 bases and J dropped 7; count of bases not matched to a gene: 14. Germline V gene sequence: CDR1 SQVTM, CDR2 ANQGSEA. The CDR3 extends over 14 amino acids. The CDR3 nucleotides are TGCAGCGTGGAGGGGCAGGGGGGGCGAGGTGGCTACACCTTC. This sequence encodes CSVEGQGGRGGYTF.

Only a few counts were recorded for this clone. The chain is built from TRBV10-3 and TRBJ1-4; no firm D call. V shed 0 bases and J shed 5 bases, with 7 bases lying between them. Germline V gives CDR1 ENHRY, CDR2 SYGVKD. This CDR3 contains 14 residues. CDR3 residues: CAISESYGNEKLFF. CDR3 nucleotides: TGTGCCATCAGTGAGTCGTATGGGAATGAAAAACTGTTTTTT.

The chain employs TRBV18 and TRBJ2-5; weak D call: TRBD1 (6 bases). CDR3 length: 14 amino acids. The V end was cut by 2 bases, the J end by 8 bases, with 15 bases between. Germline lookup yields CDR1 KGHSH and CDR2 LQKENI. The CDR3 loop reads CASSPTTTGSTQYF. For the CDR3, the DNA is TGTGCCAGCTCACCAACAACAACAGGGAGCACCCAGTACTTC.

This chain joins TRBV5-1 and TRBJ2-2, with 8 bases aligning to TRBD2. This CDR3 spans 16 amino acids. In germline, CDR1 is SGHRS, CDR2 YFSETQ. J was trimmed by 5 bases and V by 1 base; bases with no gene match: 7. The CDR3 is CASSLSPGGSTGELFF. Written as DNA, the CDR3 is TGCGCCAGCAGCTTGTCCCCGGGAGGGTCGACCGGGGAGCTGTTTTTT.

The chain joins TRBV28 to TRBJ2-5; TRBD1 matches at 9 bases. With the DNA end fitting TRBJ2-7 better, the J assignment may be wrong. Germline CDR1 reads MDHEN; CDR2 reads SYDVKM. This CDR3 comprises 14 residues. The CDR3 nucleotides read TGTGCCAGCAGCTGGACAGGGGTCTCCTACGAGCAGTACTTC. This codes for CASSWTGVSYEQYF.

This clone was observed a few times. The chain uses TRBV6-6 and TRBJ1-3, with TRBD1 identical over 8 bases. Germline values: CDR1 MNHNY, CDR2 SVGAGI (reference sequence). Unmatched junction bases numbered 5, after V lost 7 bases and J lost 3 bases. The CDR3 is made up of 14 amino acids. As DNA, the CDR3 is TGTGCCAGCACTACAGGGGGAAGTGGAAACACCATATATTTT. Translating it yields CASTTGGSGNTIYF.

This clone was counted once. The chain combines TRBV11-2 with TRBJ2-7; TRBD2 is a possible D gene (5 bases). Trimming pared 4 bases from V and 5 bases from J, leaving 18 bases between. This CDR3 contains 15 residues. Germline V gene data show CDR1 as SGHAT and CDR2 as FQNNGV. The CDR3 here is CASSSVGVASDEQYF. In DNA, the CDR3 is TGTGCCAGCAGCTCCGTTGGGGTAGCGTCAGACGAGCAGTACTTC.

This clone has a single count. V is TRBV6-5 and J is TRBJ2-5; D not resolved. Trimming took 2 bases from V and 2 from J, leaving 6 bases between them. The CDR3 loop spans 13 amino acids. Germline CDR1 is MNHEY and CDR2 is SVGAGI. The CDR3 sequence is CASSYDWQETQYF. CDR3 nucleotides: TGTGCCAGCAGTTACGATTGGCAAGAGACCCAGTACTTC.